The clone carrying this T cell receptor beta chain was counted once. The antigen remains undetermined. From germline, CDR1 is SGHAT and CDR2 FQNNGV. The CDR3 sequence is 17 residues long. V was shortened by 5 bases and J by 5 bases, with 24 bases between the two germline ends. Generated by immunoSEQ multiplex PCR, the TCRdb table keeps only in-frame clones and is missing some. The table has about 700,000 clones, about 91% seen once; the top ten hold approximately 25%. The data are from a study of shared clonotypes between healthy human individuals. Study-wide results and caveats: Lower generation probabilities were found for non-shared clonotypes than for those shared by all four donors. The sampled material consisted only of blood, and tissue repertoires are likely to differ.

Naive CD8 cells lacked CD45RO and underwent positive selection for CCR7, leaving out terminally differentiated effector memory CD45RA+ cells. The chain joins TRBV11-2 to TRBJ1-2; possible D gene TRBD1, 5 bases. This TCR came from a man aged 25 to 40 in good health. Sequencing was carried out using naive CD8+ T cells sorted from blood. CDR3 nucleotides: TGTGCCAGCAGCGGAGCAGGGTTAATGGGTCTAAGATATGGCTACACCTTC. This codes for CASSGAGLMGLRYGYTF.